This T cell receptor (beta chain) is drawn from a study of graft-versus-host responses after intestinal transplantation (dated by TCRdb to the early 2020s). For the study in its entirety: Multivisceral, liver-intestinal, or isolated intestinal transplants were received by the recipients. Alloreactive clones were identified by sequencing pre-transplant mixed lymphocyte reaction products and comparing them with unstimulated pre-transplant donor and recipient T cells. After intestinal transplantation, graft-versus-host and host-versus-graft alloreactive T cell clones in the graft, circulation and bone marrow were tracked using bulk TCR-beta CDR3 sequencing. Every recipient was given anti-thymocyte globulin induction, then maintenance tacrolimus and steroids for two to three years. Of the roughly 25 intestinal transplant recipients enrolled in the cohort, one of whom was a retransplant, a few patients without pretransplant specimens were excluded. Donor T cell macrochimerism was defined as a peak of at least 4% donor T cells among recipient peripheral blood mononuclear cells. Samples from a few later patients were sequenced in-house on an Illumina MiSeq with MiXCR processing rather than by the commercial service. Here is what the overall study found, with its caveats: The conclusions were limited by the relatively low number and heterogeneity of the intestinal transplant patients. GvH clones were detected in recipient bone marrow, and some of these GvH clones were observed earlier in ileal mucosa or blood, consistent with an intestinal mucosal origin. Patients with donor T cell macrochimerism had high GvH to HvG T cell clonal ratios in their allografts. Early after transplant, peak levels of circulating GvH clones were found to be associated with declines in HvG clones.

This clone was observed a single time. Base quality data are lacking; no much larger clone is found one base away. This specimen's time point label, interpreted: cells obtained before transplantation from donor or recipient. Mixed lymphocyte reactions plated some 200,000 CFSE-labeled pre-transplant responders with some 200,000 irradiated violet-dye-labeled stimulators and were cultured for 6 days. Proliferating CD3+CD4+CFSE-low and CD3+CD8+CFSE-low responder cells were FACS-sorted on a BD Influx sorter after the mixed lymphocyte reaction. Library preparation used the immunoSEQ multiplex PCR assay. For most patients, genomic DNA was isolated with the Qiagen DNeasy Blood and Tissue Kit and sent frozen to Adaptive Biotechnologies for TCR sequencing. Adaptive Biotechnologies carried out high-throughput TCR-beta CDR3 sequencing of genomic DNA for most patients. As for the authors' bioinformatics: Adaptive's ImmunoSEQ software supplied the TCR sequencing data for 15 to 20 patients, while MiXCR and VDJtools were used to process three other patients. To correct CD4 versus CD8 sorting errors, sequences present in both subsets at a frequency ratio below 5:1 were removed. CDR3 nucleotide sequences shared between donor and recipient were removed because their origin could not be assigned. To be classed as alloreactive, a clone needed at least 2-fold expansion over unstimulated cells and a minimum CFSE-low frequency of 0.002% (template counts) or 0.001% (read counts). A clone was considered mappable if detected in the sequenced pre-transplant spleen, lymph node, or MLR CFSE-low populations of the donor or recipient. Cumulative frequency of alloreactive clones was calculated as a percentage of all sequences weighted by copy number. What TCRdb holds here is the immuneACCESS table cut down to in-frame rearrangements. Part of the clones is not present; checked against another copy, under half of the missing clones reflect an unresolved V gene, and the others are unexplained. The V and J calls and clone size were taken over from that table, and D and trimming were inferred from the DNA. Present in this sample are some 9,500 clones, 25% to 35% of which were seen just once. 6.2% of the sample comes from the top ten.

V is cut by 4 bases and J by 3 bases, and the space between the germline ends is 8 bases. The germline V gene provides CDR1 ENHRY and CDR2 SYGVKD. Inclusive of the bounding cysteine and phenylalanine, the CDR3 is 13 residues long. Only the CDR3 DNA is retained, 39 bases long and in frame from the first base. Sequenced material: alloreactive CD8+ T cells from a mixed lymphocyte reaction culture, taken before intestinal transplant. This specimen's cell subset or site label, per the study, means: CFSE-low proliferating T cells sorted from roughly six-day pre-transplant mixed lymphocyte reaction (GvH or HvG direction). This clonotype originated in a human patient who received an intestinal transplant. The sequence joins TRBV10-3 to TRBJ2-3; D gene: possibly TRBD2, on 6 matching bases. Here is the DNA: TGTGCCATCAGTGGGGGGGTAACAGATACGCAGTATTTT. This translates into CAISGGVTDTQYF.